The 10 T cell receptor beta chains reported below all come from one sample, sequenced in a study of a mutant IDH1 vaccine in newly diagnosed glioma. This sample's time point: week 35, safety follow-up. What each vaccine dose contained was 300 ug of mutant IDH1 20-mer peptide, accompanied by topical imiquimod. The data were produced by immunoSEQ multiplex PCR, yet TCRdb's version contains in-frame clones alone and is incomplete. There are 60,000 to 65,000 clones in the sample; around 84% occur only once, and roughly 4% lies in the top ten. No antigens are known for them. The sequenced sample was PBMCs, obtained from a glioma patient whose treatment included an IDH1 peptide vaccine. These receptors were obtained from a man younger than 45 with glioma.

V is TRBV15 and J is TRBJ1-2, with D unclear. V lost 3 bases and J lost 6, with 8 bases in between. CDR3 length: 12 amino acids. The V gene's germline CDR1 is LNHNV and CDR2 YYDKDF (reference sequence). CDR3 sequence (DNA): TGTGCCACCAGCAGGGCTACAAATGGCTACACCTTC. Protein sequence: CATSRATNGYTF.

This clone was detected a few times. The chain is built from TRBV15 and TRBJ1-1, with 7 bases lining up with TRBD1. Trimming removed 5 bases from V and 2 bases from J; junction bases left unmatched: 8. CDR3 length: 15 amino acids. Germline V gene lookup returns CDR1 LNHNV and CDR2 YYDKDF (reference sequence). The CDR3 here is CATSVKRGPNTEAFF. CDR3 bases: TGTGCCACCAGCGTTAAAAGGGGGCCTAACACTGAAGCTTTCTTT.

The rearrangement links TRBV18 to TRBJ1-1, with D unclear. CDR1 and CDR2 from the germline V gene are KGHSH and LQKENI. V lost 1 base, J lost 6 bases, and 24 bases lay in between. This CDR3 region has 18 residues. CDR3 sequence (DNA): TGTGCCAGCTCACCACAAAAGATGGACCCCCCCCTGACCCCTGAAGCTTTCTTT. It codes for CASSPQKMDPPLTPEAFF. The variable domain in full, with the rest retrieved from reference TRBV18 and TRBJ1-1, is NAGVMQNPRHLVRRRGQEARLRCSPMKGHSHVYWYRQLPEEGLKFMVYLQKENIIDESGMPKERFSAEFPKEGPSILRIQQVVRGDSAAYFCASSPQKMDPPLTPEAFFGQGTRLTVV.

The rearrangement links TRBV7-9 to TRBJ1-2; no reliable D call. Germline-derived CDR1 and CDR2 are SEHNR and FQNEAQ (reference sequence). The V end lost 4 bases, the J end lost 1 base, and 16 bases lay between the germline ends. This CDR3 has 16 residues. CDR3 bases: TGTGCCAGCAGCTCCGACGCCGGGATGATTAACTATGGCTACACCTTC. Amino acid sequence: CASSSDAGMINYGYTF.

This clone was observed a handful of times. V usage is TRBV15 and J usage is TRBJ2-3, with D tentatively TRBD2 (5 bases). Deletions cut 0 bases from V and 2 bases from J, with 9 bases between. Germline V CDR1 and CDR2: LNHNV, YYDKDF (reference sequence). The CDR3 runs to 15 residues. The CDR3 bases are TGTGCCACCAGCAGAGATCCAGCGGCCACAGATACGCAGTATTTT. This sequence encodes CATSRDPAATDTQYF.

V is TRBV19 and J is TRBJ2-1, with 8 positions matching TRBD1. V shed 5 bases, J shed 1 base, and the junction held 7 bases outside the gene matches. The CDR3 length is 16 residues. Germline V gene lookup returns CDR1 LNHDA and CDR2 SQIVND (reference sequence). The CDR3 is CASSARQGRSYNEQFF. CDR3 in DNA: TGTGCCAGTAGTGCCCGACAGGGGCGTTCCTACAATGAGCAGTTCTTC.

The gene calls are TRBV5-4 and TRBJ1-3; no clear D. Germline assignment: CDR1 SGHNT and CDR2 YYREEE (reference sequence). The CDR3 consists of 12 residues. Trimming removed 7 bases from V and 3 bases from J, with 8 bases in between. CDR3 bases: TGTGCCAGCTCCCTAGGTGGAAACACCATATATTTT. As protein: CASSLGGNTIYF.

The V and J genes are TRBV4-1 and TRBJ1-1; no firm D call. Trimming took 4 bases from V and 8 from J, leaving 23 bases between them. The CDR3 is 16 amino acids. Germline CDR1 is MGHRA and CDR2 is YSYEKL. The CDR3 nucleotides are TGCGCCAGCAGCCTTTATTTGGCCTCCTCCGCGGGAGAAGCTTTCTTT. The encoded protein is CASSLYLASSAGEAFF.

The chain couples TRBV5-1 to TRBJ1-1; TRBD1 matches 9 bases. CDR1 is SGHRS, CDR2 YFSETQ, per germline. Unmatched junction bases numbered 5, after V lost 0 bases and J lost 5 bases. This CDR3 spans 15 amino acids. Here the CDR3 reads CASSLEQGAITEAFF. CDR3 DNA: TGCGCCAGCAGCTTGGAACAGGGGGCGATAACTGAAGCTTTCTTT.

The chain carries TRBV18 and TRBJ1-2; D is possibly TRBD1 (6 bases). The CDR3 sequence is 14 residues long. Germline V gene sequence: CDR1 KGHSH, CDR2 LQKENI. Between the trimmed V and J ends, which lost 6 bases and 1 base, there was a span of 12 bases. The CDR3 reads CASSATGNNYGYTF. The CDR3 DNA reads as TGTGCCAGCTCCGCGACAGGAAATAACTATGGCTACACCTTC. The full variable domain, its missing parts supplied by reference TRBV18 and TRBJ1-2, is NAGVMQNPRHLVRRRGQEARLRCSPMKGHSHVYWYRQLPEEGLKFMVYLQKENIIDESGMPKERFSAEFPKEGPSILRIQQVVRGDSAAYFCASSATGNNYGYTFGSGTRLTVV.